What follows are 32 T cell receptor beta chains derived from one specimen sequenced in a study of control samples from healthy donors and cancer patients. Method: immunoSEQ multiplex PCR; TCRdb's copy keeps in-frame clones and lacks some. The sample carries 100,000 to 150,000 clones, roughly 92% recorded once. Material: PBMCs. These receptor sequences come from a man older than 75 with head and neck cancer.

V is TRBV5-1 and J is TRBJ2-4, with TRBD1 matching 9 bases. The CDR3 length is 14 residues. Germline CDR1 is SGHRS and CDR2 is YFSETQ. With V trimmed by 4 bases and J by 6 bases, 5 bases remained unmatched. The CDR3 loop reads CASSPQTGGNIQYF. DNA for the CDR3: TGCGCCAGCAGCCCGCAGACAGGGGGAAACATTCAGTACTTC.

The chain links TRBV4-3 to TRBJ1-1, with D perhaps TRBD1 (6 bases). There are 15 residues in the CDR3. Deletions cut 4 bases from V and 1 base from J, with 13 bases between. The germline gives CDR1 LGHNA, CDR2 YSLEER. CDR3 bases: TGCGCCAGCAGCCGAGTCCAGGGGACGAACACTGAAGCTTTCTTT. It encodes CASSRVQGTNTEAFF.

This clone was seen just once. The chain recombines TRBV12-5 with TRBJ1-3; D not certain. V shed 1 base and J shed 0 bases, with 4 bases lying between them. Germline V gene lookup returns CDR1 LGHNT and CDR2 FRNRAP. This CDR3 has 14 amino acids. CDR3: CASGLGDSGNTIYF. The CDR3 DNA follows: TGTGCTAGTGGTTTGGGCGACTCTGGAAACACCATATATTTT.

The genes are TRBV19 and TRBJ1-6; 9 nucleotides match TRBD1. Per the germline V gene, CDR1 is LNHDA and CDR2 is SQIVND (reference sequence). V lost 6 bases to trimming and J lost 8 bases; unmatched junction nucleotides: 8. CDR3 size: 15 residues. DNA of the CDR3: TGTGCCAGTAGAACACAGGGGGCTTTTGATTCACCCCTCCACTTT. This translates into CASRTQGAFDSPLHF.

This clone has just one count. The chain links TRBV19 to TRBJ2-1; 9 nucleotides line up with TRBD2. With 3 bases clipped from V and 9 bases from J, the junction kept 6 bases outside the gene matches. CDR1 is LNHDA, CDR2 SQIVND, per germline (reference sequence). The CDR3 runs to 14 residues. CDR3 loop: CASSIGRGGLEQFF. CDR3 nucleotides: TGTGCCAGTAGTATCGGGCGGGGGGGGCTTGAGCAGTTCTTC.

This chain links TRBV10-3 with TRBJ2-7; TRBD1 matches at 8 bases. CDR3 size: 16 residues. The V gene's germline CDR1 is ENHRY and CDR2 SYGVKD. Losses at the gene ends were 4 bases for V and 5 bases for J; bases not matched to a gene: 13. The CDR3 loop reads CAISAARAGGFHEQYF. CDR3 in DNA: TGTGCCATCAGTGCTGCGAGGGCAGGGGGCTTCCACGAGCAGTACTTC.

The V gene is TRBV6-5, the J gene TRBJ2-7; no clear D. The ends were cut back, 4 bases at V and 4 bases at J, with 11 bases in the middle. The CDR3 runs 13 residues. Germline V gives CDR1 MNHEY, CDR2 SVGAGI. The CDR3 loop reads CASSWVGQYEQYF. In DNA form, the CDR3 reads TGTGCCAGCAGTTGGGTCGGTCAGTACGAGCAGTACTTC.

The CDR3 sequence is CASSGTGELFF. The CDR3 coding sequence is TGTGCCAGCTCGGGCACCGGGGAGCTGTTTTTT. The rearrangement joins TRBV2 to TRBJ2-2; D is unclear. The germline V and J ends were trimmed by 8 bases and 4 bases, with 5 bases remaining between them. CDR1 and CDR2 (germline): SNHLY, FYNNEI. The CDR3 runs 11 residues.

The chain couples TRBV10-3 to TRBJ2-5; possible D gene TRBD1, 6 bases. Looked up from germline, CDR1 is ENHRY and CDR2 is SYGVKD. Trimming removed 2 bases at V and 0 bases at J, with 7 bases between. This CDR3 has 14 amino acids. CDR3 loop: CAISERGNQETQYF. The DNA for the CDR3 is TGTGCCATCAGTGAGAGGGGGAACCAAGAGACCCAGTACTTC.

The gene calls are TRBV3-1 (or the pseudogene TRBV3-2) and TRBJ1-4; 9 positions agree with TRBD1. V dropped 3 bases and J dropped 2; count of bases not matched to a gene: 7. The germline V gene has CDR1 LGHDT and CDR2 YNNKEL (reference sequence). This CDR3 contains 17 residues. The CDR3 loop is CASSQGDRVGTNEKLFF. The DNA of the CDR3 is TGTGCCAGCAGCCAGGGGGACAGGGTCGGGACTAATGAAAAACTGTTTTTT.

The CDR3 region has the DNA TGTGCCAGCAGCCAAGCGTGGGGGGAAAGAAACACCATATATTTT. Protein: CASSQAWGERNTIYF. The rearrangement joins TRBV4-2 to TRBJ1-3; the D gene is possibly TRBD1 (5 bases). V was pared by 1 base and J by 5 bases, with 12 bases between. Germline CDR1 and CDR2: LGHNA and YNFKEQ. CDR3 size: 15 residues.

This clone showed up just a few times. The chain has TRBV5-1 and TRBJ1-5; TRBD1 matches 8 bases. Germline V gene lookup returns CDR1 SGHRS and CDR2 YFSETQ. The CDR3 has 15 amino acids. V lost 1 base, J lost 5 bases, and 5 bases stayed unmatched. Written as DNA, the CDR3 is TGCGCCAGCAGCTTGCGACAGGGGCAAGATCAGCCCCAGCATTTT. Translating gives CASSLRQGQDQPQHF.

V usage is TRBV7-2 and J usage is TRBJ2-1; the match to TRBD1 covers 9 bases. Germline CDR1 SGHTA, CDR2 FQGNSA. The CDR3 consists of 15 residues. The V gene end was trimmed by 4 bases and the J gene end by 3 bases; junction bases not matched to a gene: 4. The CDR3 reads CASSYDRGYYNEQFF. The CDR3 bases are TGTGCCAGCAGCTATGACAGGGGGTACTACAATGAGCAGTTCTTC.

This clone was picked up one time. J is TRBJ2-1 and V is TRBV2; 9 nucleotides agree with TRBD2. Trimming at V came to 2 bases and at J to 8 bases, leaving 10 bases not matched to a gene. Looked up from germline, CDR1 is SNHLY and CDR2 is FYNNEI. This CDR3 spans 16 amino acids. For the CDR3, the DNA is TGTGCCAGCAGTGAATATTTGGCGGGAGGGGGACATGAGCAGTTCTTC. It specifies CASSEYLAGGGHEQFF.

The CDR3 DNA reads TGTGCCAGCAGCTCAACTAGGGGGCCCGGGCAGTTCTTC. Translation: CASSSTRGPGQFF. This rearrangement joins TRBV7-8 to TRBJ2-1, with 7 bases lining up with TRBD1. CDR3 length equals 13 residues. Germline assignment: CDR1 SGHVS and CDR2 FQNEAQ. Germline trimming cut 4 bases from V and 12 bases from J; bases unmatched to any gene: 9.

The chain links TRBV9 to TRBJ1-5; D is possibly TRBD1 (5 bases). The ends were cut back, 0 bases at V and 5 bases at J, with 12 bases in the middle. Germline V gives CDR1 SGDLS, CDR2 YYNGEE. The CDR3 totals 15 residues. The CDR3 DNA sequence: TGTGCCAGCAGCGTAGGCTCAGGACAAGATCAGCCCCAGCATTTT. It is translated as CASSVGSGQDQPQHF.

This chain joins TRBV25-1 and TRBJ2-7; unclear D gene. Germline CDR1 reads MGHDK; CDR2 reads SYGVNS. Trimming shortened V by 2 bases and J by 4 bases, and 24 bases separated the two germline ends. The CDR3 covers 18 residues. CDR3 DNA sequence: TGTGCCAGCAGTGAAAAGTTTGGAGTTCGGCGGTGGGTTTACGAGCAGTACTTC. This translates into CASSEKFGVRRWVYEQYF.

The chain joins TRBV5-1 to TRBJ1-2, with a weak D call TRBD1 (6 bases). CDR1 is SGHRS and CDR2 is YFSETQ in the germline V gene. Trimming took off 5 bases at V and 3 bases at J, with 23 bases between the two ends. The CDR3 runs to 17 residues. CDR3 residues: CASSPQPRTVLYYGYTF. The CDR3 DNA reads TGCGCCAGCAGTCCTCAGCCGCGGACAGTTTTGTACTATGGCTACACCTTC.

The chain joins TRBV21-1 to TRBJ1-4. TRBV21-1 is deemed a pseudogene. The CDR3 is 14 amino acids. Here the CDR3 DNA reads TGTGCCAGCACCAAGAGGGAACGGAATGAAAAACTGTTTTTT. Translating gives CASTKRERNEKLFF.

This rearrangement joins TRBV19 to TRBJ1-5; no reliable D call. The V gene's germline CDR1 is LNHDA and CDR2 SQIVND (reference sequence). The CDR3 has 14 residues. Trimming shortened V by 2 bases and J by 5 bases, and 10 bases separated the two germline ends. This chain's CDR3 is CASSIRGVDQPQHF. CDR3 DNA: TGTGCCAGTAGTATACGTGGTGTGGATCAGCCCCAGCATTTT.

This chain uses TRBV19 with TRBJ1-2; D is perhaps TRBD1 (6 bases). CDR3 size: 15 residues. Trimming left V 1 base short and J 3 bases short, with 12 bases between. Germline V gene data show CDR1 as LNHDA and CDR2 as SQIVND (reference sequence). The CDR3 region has the DNA TGTGCCAGTAGTATAGTTCGGGGGGCGGACTATGGCTACACCTTC. Translation gives CASSIVRGADYGYTF.

V is TRBV5-5 and J is TRBJ2-7, with D perhaps matching TRBD2 (6 bases). Trimming took 1 base from V and 2 from J, leaving 7 bases between them. The CDR3 extends over 13 amino acids. Germline V gene lookup returns CDR1 SGHKS and CDR2 YYEKEE (reference sequence). The CDR3 spells CASSLTGAYEQYF. The CDR3 DNA sequence: TGTGCCAGCAGCTTGACGGGGGCCTACGAGCAGTACTTC.

This rearrangement joins TRBV7-2 to TRBJ2-7; D is possibly TRBD1 or TRBD2 (5 bases each). Germline V CDR1 and CDR2: SGHTA, FQGNSA. V gave up 1 base and J gave up 6 bases, with 10 bases separating them. The CDR3 consists of 13 residues. The CDR3 here is CASSLVVGVEQYF. CDR3 sequence (DNA): TGTGCCAGCAGCTTAGTAGTGGGGGTCGAGCAGTACTTC.

CDR3 coding DNA: TGTGCCACCAGTGATAGGCAGGGGAATCAGCCCCAGCATTTT. It translates to CATSDRQGNQPQHF. V gene TRBV24-1 combines with J gene TRBJ1-5, with D possibly being TRBD1 (6 bases). CDR3 length equals 14 residues. CDR1 is KGHDR, CDR2 SFDVKD, per germline. V was cut by 3 bases and J by 4 bases, with 9 bases left in between.

This rearrangement joins TRBV27 to TRBJ2-2; 9 bases are shared with TRBD2. CDR1 and CDR2 (germline): MNHEY, SMNVEV (reference sequence). This CDR3 region has 18 residues. V trimming: 4 bases; J trimming: 2 bases; junction bases outside the gene matches: 11. The CDR3 DNA sequence: TGTGCCAGCAGTTCGACGGATGGACTAGCGCGAAACACCGGGGAGCTGTTTTTT. This sequence encodes CASSSTDGLARNTGELFF.

The rearrangement joins TRBV5-4 to TRBJ2-3; D is perhaps TRBD2 (5 bases). V lost 10 bases and J 5 bases, leaving 20 bases between the germline ends. Germline V gene data show CDR1 as SGHNT and CDR2 as YYREEE (reference sequence). The CDR3 contains 14 residues. The chain's CDR3 is CAGFKFGEGDTQYF. CDR3 DNA sequence: TGTGCCGGATTCAAATTCGGCGAGGGAGATACGCAGTATTTT.

The V and J genes are TRBV27 and TRBJ2-7, with D unresolved. This CDR3 region has 12 residues. From germline, CDR1 is MNHEY and CDR2 SMNVEV (reference sequence). V lost 6 bases, J lost 11 bases, and 17 bases lay in between. This CDR3 reads CASSPNWGRKYF. For the CDR3, the DNA is TGTGCCAGCAGCCCCAACTGGGGTAGAAAGTACTTC.

The chain links TRBV5-1 to TRBJ2-5, with D maybe TRBD2 (6 bases). This CDR3 region has 14 residues. Trimming stripped 0 bases from V and 5 bases from J, with 11 bases between. The germline gives CDR1 SGHRS, CDR2 YFSETQ. CDR3 sequence reads: CASSLVPAGETQYF. For the CDR3, the DNA is TGCGCCAGCAGCTTGGTTCCGGCGGGGGAGACCCAGTACTTC.

This clone is a singleton in its sample. The CDR3 region is CASGPGWGRGNEQFF. In DNA form, the CDR3 reads TGTGCTAGTGGTCCCGGGTGGGGGCGAGGGAATGAGCAGTTCTTC. The chain combines TRBV12-5 with TRBJ2-1; D may be TRBD1 (6 bases). There are 15 residues in the CDR3. V lost 5 bases and J lost 7, with 18 bases in between. Per the germline V gene, CDR1 is LGHNT and CDR2 is FRNRAP.

This chain links TRBV18 with TRBJ1-4; D unclear. V lost 2 bases and J lost 3, with 7 bases in between. The CDR3 has 14 amino acids. Germline V gives CDR1 KGHSH, CDR2 LQKENI. The CDR3 sequence is CASSPGDSNEKLFF. The CDR3 nucleotides are TGTGCCAGCTCACCAGGAGATTCTAATGAAAAACTGTTTTTT.

The chain links TRBV2 to TRBJ1-3, with TRBD1 matching 12 bases. Per germline, CDR1 SNHLY and CDR2 FYNNEI. V was pared by 9 bases and J by 8 bases, with 8 bases of the junction left unmatched. The CDR3 totals 14 residues. CDR3 protein: CASIPGQGAHTIYF. CDR3 DNA sequence: TGTGCCAGTATTCCGGGACAGGGGGCACACACCATATATTTT.

The chain carries TRBV13 and TRBJ2-6, with 10 bases matching TRBD1. The junction had 8 bases not matched to a gene; V was cut back by 4 bases and J by 2 bases. CDR1 is PRHDT, CDR2 FYEKMQ, per germline (reference sequence). The length of the CDR3 is 18 residues. DNA for the CDR3: TGTGCCAGCAGCTCCCAGGGACAGGGGTTCCCTGGGGCCAACGTCCTGACTTTC. Its translation: CASSSQGQGFPGANVLTF.